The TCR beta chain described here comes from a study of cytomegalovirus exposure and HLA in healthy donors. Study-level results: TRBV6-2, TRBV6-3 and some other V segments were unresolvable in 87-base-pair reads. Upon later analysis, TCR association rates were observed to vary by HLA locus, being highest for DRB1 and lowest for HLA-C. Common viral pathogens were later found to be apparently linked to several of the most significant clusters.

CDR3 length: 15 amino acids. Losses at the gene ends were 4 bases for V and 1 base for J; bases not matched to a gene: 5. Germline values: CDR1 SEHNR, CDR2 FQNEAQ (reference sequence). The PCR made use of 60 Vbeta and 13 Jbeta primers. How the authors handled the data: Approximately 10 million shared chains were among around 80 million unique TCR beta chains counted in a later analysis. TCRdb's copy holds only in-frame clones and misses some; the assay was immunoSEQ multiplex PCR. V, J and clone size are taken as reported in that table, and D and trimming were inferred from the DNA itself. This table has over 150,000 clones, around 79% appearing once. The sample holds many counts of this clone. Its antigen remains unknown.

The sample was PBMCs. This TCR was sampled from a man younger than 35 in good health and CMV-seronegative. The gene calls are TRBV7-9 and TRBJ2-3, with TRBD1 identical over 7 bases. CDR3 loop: CASSSTGVGTDTQYF. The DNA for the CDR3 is TGTGCCAGCAGCTCTACAGGGGTGGGCACAGATACGCAGTATTTT.